The next 9 T cell receptor beta chains were all read from a single sample in a study of blood T cell repertoires in COVID-19. The data were produced by immunoSEQ multiplex PCR, yet TCRdb's version contains in-frame clones alone and is incomplete. The data show 70,000 to 95,000 clones, roughly 83% seen once. Material for sequencing was peripheral blood. The receptors originated from a human donor in a cohort sampled during active COVID-19.

V gene TRBV5-1 combines with J gene TRBJ1-4; D ambiguous. CDR3 length: 13 residues. Trimming took off 0 bases at V and 7 bases at J, with 7 bases between the two ends. Germline lookup yields CDR1 SGHRS and CDR2 YFSETQ. CDR3 nucleotides: TGCGCCAGCAGCTTGGAGCTTGGTGAAAAACTGTTTTTT. Protein product: CASSLELGEKLFF.

J is TRBJ2-1 and V is TRBV2; TRBD2 agrees at 9 bases. CDR1 is SNHLY and CDR2 is FYNNEI in the germline V gene. J lost 10 bases, V lost 6 bases, and 4 bases had no gene match. The CDR3 length is 12 residues. As DNA, the CDR3 is TGTGCCAGCAGGCGGCTAGCGGGAGAGCAGTTCTTC. Protein sequence: CASRRLAGEQFF.

A word on this clone: The junction differs from germline at one of its ends, possibly a read error. V and J are TRBV7-2 and TRBJ2-4; TRBD1 is a possible D gene (6 bases). The length of the CDR3 is 18 residues. Germline lookup yields CDR1 SGHTA and CDR2 FQGNSA. The CDR3 nucleotides read TGTGCCAGCAACTTAACAGGGCTGCTCCCACGAGCCAAAAACATTCAGTACTTC. Translated, it gives CASNLTGLLPRAKNIQYF.

The chain recombines TRBV12-3 or TRBV12-4 with TRBJ2-5, with D maybe TRBD2 (6 bases). The CDR3 extends over 13 amino acids. V was pared by 5 bases and J by 1 base, with 8 bases between. CDR3 DNA sequence: TGTGCCAGCAGTGGAGGGCTCCAAGAGACCCAGTACTTC. This gives the protein CASSGGLQETQYF.

This chain joins TRBV3-1 (or the pseudogene TRBV3-2) and TRBJ2-3; maybe TRBD1 (6 bases). V was shortened by 8 bases and J by 0 bases, with 9 bases between the two germline ends. CDR1 is LGHDT, CDR2 YNNKEL, per germline (reference sequence). The CDR3 length is 13 residues. CDR3 in amino acids: CASGTTSTDTQYF. In nucleotides, the CDR3 is TGTGCCAGCGGGACAACTAGCACAGATACGCAGTATTTT.

This clone came up once. This chain joins TRBV7-2 and TRBJ2-7; D uncertain. This CDR3 has 13 amino acids. CDR1 and CDR2 (germline): SGHTA, FQGNSA. Trimming took off 0 bases at V and 2 bases at J, with 5 bases between the two ends. Here the CDR3 reads CASSLASAYEQYF. The CDR3 DNA reads TGTGCCAGCAGCTTAGCCAGCGCCTACGAGCAGTACTTC.

This chain connects TRBV6-5 to TRBJ2-7; 7 nucleotides line up with TRBD1. The V segment lost 4 bases and the J segment 5 bases; nucleotides outside the gene matches: 8. CDR3 length: 14 amino acids. The germline V gene encodes CDR1 MNHEY and CDR2 SVGAGI. The CDR3 DNA reads as TGTGCCAGCAGTTCGGTGGACAGGTCCCACGAGCAGTACTTC. Its protein product is CASSSVDRSHEQYF.

The V and J genes are TRBV4-1 and TRBJ2-5; D uncertain. Trimming shortened V by 0 bases and J by 3 bases, and 8 bases separated the two germline ends. In germline, CDR1 is MGHRA, CDR2 YSYEKL. CDR3 size: 14 residues. The CDR3 bases are TGCGCCAGCAGCCAAGATGGGCCCGAAGAGACCCAGTACTTC. As protein: CASSQDGPEETQYF.

This rearrangement joins TRBV2 to TRBJ2-5; D is possibly TRBD1 (7 bases). Trimming left V 4 bases short and J 2 bases short, with 11 bases between. The CDR3 spans 14 residues. In germline, CDR1 is SNHLY, CDR2 FYNNEI. CDR3 loop: CASSVQGGQETQYF. The CDR3 DNA is TGTGCCAGCAGTGTCCAGGGGGGACAAGAGACCCAGTACTTC.